These T cell receptor beta chains were read from a single sample in a study of post-analysis software for immune sequencing data. TCRdb called the PCR reads again in MiXCR, with one record for every CDR3 protein. Among about 770,000 distinct CDR3 sequences listed, 46% were seen once. The sample was blood. These receptor sequences come from a girl between 10 and 17 years old with multiple sclerosis. The conserved cysteine and the conserved F or W are not part of the CDR3 here.

v_call cdr3_aa
TRBV29-1 SAEGGPGDTQY
TRBV7-3 ASNLRAAGTGTYEQY
TRBV5-1 ASSLSQHEQF
TRBV7-9 ASSLLRGDTQY
TRBV4-2 ASSQGVAGLGLYGQY
TRBV6-5 ASSHRAQGNEQF
TRBV20-1 SARDSGNSGANVLT
TRBV10-1 ASSETGIKYEQY
TRBV10-3 ATRDSSYNEQF
TRBV27 ACRAWGEDGYT
TRBV6-1 ASSDVAGAIEQF
TRBV5-5 ASSLERGALYNSPLH
TRBV4-3 ASSQEGGTSGDEQF
TRBV10-2 ASSDSSLAKNIQY
TRBV2 ASSGRLAGGNEQF
TRBV29-1 SVEDWASGDYEQY
TRBV20-1 SARLQSQETQY
TRBV7-9 ASSTGTRIDEQF
TRBV9 ASSVGTSGRSYNEQF
TRBV4-2 ASSTRTSGSRTDTQY
TRBV3-1 ASSQVSGWRDYGYT
TRBV7-9 ASSRTSVRSTDTQY
TRBV7-8 ASSTPSEREGGNEQF
TRBV20-1 SATSGTGFPEQY
TRBV7-3 ASSPYGESYNEQF
TRBV7-2 ASSLGLAGGLSTDTQY
TRBV10-3 AISESGVTDTQY
TRBV29-1 SVEDDRVGEQY
TRBV9 ASSVGTSTEQF
TRBV2 ASLRGTNTGELF
TRBV29-1 SVFVQGPNYGYT
TRBV4-1 ASSLTSETSSYNEQF
TRBV25-1 ASSGDLPYGYT
TRBV7-9 ASSLGQGAIYEQY
TRBV20-1 SGRTSTNTGELF
TRBV20-1 SAREDRGRNYGYT
TRBV11-3 ASSPSRGSGVGEQY
TRBV20-1 SASSFGLHEQY
TRBV27 ASSPRGPGTSGRVTDTQY
TRBV7-9 ASSPGDRGWRNTEAF
TRBV6-1 ASIEGIPYEQY
TRBV28 ASSRGTAERPQH
TRBV18 ASSPPTSGMGNEQF
TRBV5-6 ASSGDRGQYEQY
TRBV10-3 AISERRLSGVAYNEQF
TRBV6-1 ASSERGQGRPPNEKLF
TRBV18 ASGQGIPYEQY
TRBV6-6 ASSLAPGAYNEQF
TRBV20-1 SATRSGANVLT
TRBV4-1 ASSQDRRDIQY
TRBV12-3/TRBV12-4 ASSRTGTYGYT
TRBV20-1 SARDRDNAMEQY
TRBV20-1 SARDRLFQETQY
TRBV3-1 ASSPQGQGSYNEQF